These 22 T cell receptor beta chains originate from one sample sequenced in a study of glioma-infiltrating T cells after dendritic cell vaccination. The table came from immunoSEQ multiplex PCR; TCRdb's copy has only in-frame clones and leaves some out. This sample has about 94,000 clones, with 80% found just once. Time point reported: after dendritic cell vaccination, including at tumor progression/relapse. Sequences were derived from blood, sampled after dendritic cell vaccination. These receptors all stem from a human donor with glioblastoma.

The gene calls are TRBV20-1 and TRBJ2-7; D gene uncertain. The CDR3 covers 11 residues. Trimming left V 0 bases short and J 9 bases short, with 9 bases between. Germline V gene sequence: CDR1 DFQATT, CDR2 SNEGSKA (reference sequence). The CDR3 sequence is CSARDAHRQYF. The DNA of the CDR3 is TGCAGTGCTAGAGATGCCCACAGGCAGTACTTC.

This clone showed up just a few times. This rearrangement joins TRBV19 to TRBJ2-1; D perhaps matches TRBD2 (7 bases). Per the germline V gene, CDR1 is LNHDA and CDR2 is SQIVND (reference sequence). The ends were cut back, 4 bases at V and 13 bases at J, with 17 bases in the middle. The CDR3 spans 13 residues. CDR3 in amino acids: CASSSGGALKQFF. The CDR3 coding sequence is TGTGCCAGTAGTAGTGGGGGGGCCCTAAAACAGTTCTTC. Full variable domain (missing parts from reference TRBV19 and TRBJ2-1): DGGITQSPKYLFRKEGQNVTLSCEQNLNHDAMYWYRQDPGQGLRLIYYSQIVNDFQKGDIAEGYSVSREKKESFPLTVTSAQKNPTAFYLCASSSGGALKQFFGPGTRLTVL.

The genes are TRBV11-2 and TRBJ1-2; TRBD1 aligns across 10 bases. This CDR3 is 14 amino acids long. Germline assignment: CDR1 SGHAT and CDR2 FQNNGV. The V gene end was trimmed by 5 bases and the J gene end by 7 bases; junction bases not matched to a gene: 7. The CDR3 here is CASSLSTGGTGYTF. CDR3 DNA sequence: TGTGCCAGCAGCCTATCGACAGGGGGCACTGGCTACACCTTC.

This chain links TRBV28 with TRBJ1-2; a possible D gene is TRBD1 (5 bases). This CDR3 comprises 12 residues. Trimming left V 8 bases short and J 4 bases short, with 11 bases between. Germline V gene data show CDR1 as MDHEN and CDR2 as SYDVKM. The CDR3 sequence: CASLGGGYGYTF. The DNA of the CDR3 is TGTGCCAGCCTCGGGGGGGGCTATGGCTACACCTTC.

The genes are TRBV6-1 and TRBJ1-1; maybe TRBD1 (5 bases). The V and J ends lost 6 bases and 4 bases respectively, with 12 bases between them. The germline V gene encodes CDR1 MNHNS and CDR2 SASEGT. The CDR3 totals 13 residues. The CDR3 bases are TGTGCCAGCAGCCTGACCGGGGGCACTGAAGCTTTCTTT. It specifies CASSLTGGTEAFF.

V gene TRBV4-2 combines with J gene TRBJ2-1; 12 bases match TRBD2. V trimming: 0 bases; J trimming: 3 bases; junction bases outside the gene matches: 3. The germline V gene encodes CDR1 LGHNA and CDR2 YNFKEQ. The CDR3 runs 17 residues. CDR3 bases: TGTGCCAGCAGCCAAGAAGGGACTAGCGGGCACTACAATGAGCAGTTCTTC. As protein: CASSQEGTSGHYNEQFF.

This clone was observed a handful of times. This chain uses TRBV14 with TRBJ2-1, with a tentative D call TRBD1 (5 bases). The CDR3 has 13 amino acids. Germline V lookup: CDR1 SGHDN, CDR2 FVKESK. Deletions cut 4 bases from V and 4 bases from J, with 8 bases between. CDR3 amino acids: CASSLQVYNEQFF. The CDR3 DNA sequence: TGTGCCAGCAGCCTACAGGTGTACAATGAGCAGTTCTTC.

This clone was recorded once. The chain couples TRBV27 to TRBJ2-7, with a possible D match to TRBD2 (6 bases). V lost 6 bases and J lost 1, with 13 bases in between. This CDR3 spans 14 amino acids. CDR1 and CDR2 (germline): MNHEY, SMNVEV (reference sequence). The CDR3 DNA sequence: TGTGCCAGCAGCCCCGGAGGGTCGTCCTACGAGCAGTACTTC. Amino acid sequence: CASSPGGSSYEQYF.

V gene TRBV5-1 combines with J gene TRBJ1-2; 8 nucleotides agree with TRBD1. The junction had 12 bases not matched to a gene; V was cut back by 4 bases and J by 4 bases. This CDR3 contains 16 residues. The germline CDR1 and CDR2 sequences are SGHRS and YFSETQ. CDR3 amino acids: CASSPGQGLGFYGYTF. In nucleotides, the CDR3 is TGCGCCAGCAGCCCTGGACAGGGATTGGGATTCTATGGCTACACCTTC.

The chain recombines TRBV11-3 with TRBJ2-1; D gene ambiguous. Germline V gives CDR1 SGHNT, CDR2 YENEEA. V was cut by 4 bases and J by 9 bases, with 10 bases left in between. CDR3 length equals 12 residues. The CDR3 sequence is CASSYNLGEQFF. The CDR3 DNA reads TGTGCCAGCAGCTACAACCTTGGTGAGCAGTTCTTC.

The chain links TRBV2 to TRBJ1-1; 9 bases match TRBD1. Germline assignment: CDR1 SNHLY and CDR2 FYNNEI. The CDR3 runs to 15 residues. V was clipped by 3 bases and J by 4 bases; unmatched bases: 6. DNA for the CDR3: TGTGCCAGCAGTGAGATAACAGGGGGCGGCACTGAAGCTTTCTTT. It yields the protein CASSEITGGGTEAFF.

The chain recombines TRBV5-1 with TRBJ2-5, with 7 bases matching TRBD1. The CDR3 has 16 amino acids. The V segment lost 6 bases and the J segment 4 bases; nucleotides outside the gene matches: 15. CDR1 and CDR2 from the germline V gene are SGHRS and YFSETQ. The CDR3 protein is CASTRQGTLWGETQYF. The CDR3 DNA reads TGCGCCAGCACAAGACAGGGCACCCTCTGGGGAGAGACCCAGTACTTC.

The chain carries TRBV6-6 and TRBJ1-1, with D possibly TRBD1 on 5 matching bases. Germline V lookup: CDR1 MNHNY, CDR2 SVGAGI (reference sequence). Trimming took 4 bases from V and 5 from J, leaving 11 bases between them. The CDR3 loop spans 13 amino acids. In DNA form, the CDR3 reads TGTGCCAGCAGTTCCAGGGTGGGAACTGAAGCTTTCTTT. It specifies CASSSRVGTEAFF.

V and J are TRBV19 and TRBJ2-3; 7 bases match TRBD2. Germline lookup yields CDR1 LNHDA and CDR2 SQIVND (reference sequence). With 0 bases clipped from V and 2 bases from J, the junction kept 11 bases outside the gene matches. This CDR3 has 18 amino acids. The CDR3 DNA reads as TGTGCCAGTAGTATAGATCTCATTGGCCGGGGGGTCACAGATACGCAGTATTTT. Amino acids: CASSIDLIGRGVTDTQYF.

The CDR3 region is CASSYSKYLAGTVYEQYF. The CDR3 nucleotides read TGTGCCAGCAGTTACTCGAAATATCTAGCGGGAACAGTCTACGAGCAGTACTTC. V usage is TRBV6-7 and J usage is TRBJ2-7, with 9 bases aligning to TRBD2. TRBV6-7 is filed as an ORF, its function uncertain. Trimming at V came to 0 bases and at J to 3 bases, leaving 12 bases not matched to a gene. This CDR3 is built from 18 residues.

This chain joins TRBV25-1 and TRBJ1-2; 8 bases align to TRBD1. The germline CDR1 and CDR2 sequences are MGHDK and SYGVNS. With V trimmed by 5 bases and J by 8 bases, 10 bases remained unmatched. The CDR3 loop spans 14 amino acids. In DNA, the CDR3 is TGTGCCAGCAGTACCGACAGGGGATTGAGAGGCTACACCTTC. Translated: CASSTDRGLRGYTF.

V usage is TRBV5-5 and J usage is TRBJ2-2; tentatively, D is TRBD1 (5 bases). V was pared by 1 base and J by 6 bases, with 13 bases between. The CDR3 has 15 amino acids. CDR1 is SGHKS, CDR2 YYEKEE, per germline (reference sequence). This chain's CDR3 is CASSLHRKLSGELFF. The CDR3 bases are TGTGCCAGCAGCTTGCACAGGAAACTTTCCGGGGAGCTGTTTTTT.

The chain recombines TRBV4-1 with TRBJ1-1, with 10 bases aligning to TRBD1. There are 16 residues in the CDR3. V shed 4 bases and J 4 bases; nucleotides not matched to a gene: 9. The germline V gene encodes CDR1 MGHRA and CDR2 YSYEKL. CDR3 sequence (DNA): TGCGCCAGCAGCCGCGGACAGGGGGGGAGATTCACTGAAGCTTTCTTT. Translating it yields CASSRGQGGRFTEAFF.

The gene calls are TRBV5-1 and TRBJ2-5; D gene uncertain. The length of the CDR3 is 13 residues. Trimming removed 1 base from V and 0 bases from J, with 4 bases in between. Germline CDR1 is SGHRS and CDR2 is YFSETQ. CDR3 in amino acids: CASSLPYQETQYF. CDR3 DNA: TGCGCCAGCAGCTTGCCTTACCAAGAGACCCAGTACTTC.

The chain links TRBV18 to TRBJ1-5; D may be TRBD1 (6 bases). This CDR3 is 14 amino acids long. From germline, CDR1 is KGHSH and CDR2 LQKENI. Deletions cut 4 bases from V and 9 bases from J, with 16 bases between. This chain's CDR3 is CASSQRGGASPQHF. The CDR3 DNA sequence: TGTGCCAGCTCACAGCGGGGGGGGGCCTCGCCCCAGCATTTT.

The chain uses TRBV6-1 and TRBJ2-1; TRBD1 matches 7 bases. Germline assignment: CDR1 MNHNS and CDR2 SASEGT. The CDR3 consists of 16 residues. The ends lost 2 bases at V and 5 bases at J; junction bases unmatched: 9. The CDR3 loop is CASSEIRVGQNNEQFF. The CDR3 DNA reads as TGTGCCAGCAGTGAAATCAGGGTGGGACAGAACAATGAGCAGTTCTTC.

The rearrangement joins TRBV5-1 to TRBJ1-2; tentative D call: TRBD1 (6 bases). Trimming took 0 bases from V and 2 from J, leaving 8 bases between them. Germline loops: CDR1 SGHRS, CDR2 YFSETQ. The length of the CDR3 is 14 residues. CDR3 loop: CASSLGQENYGYTF. The CDR3 nucleotides read TGCGCCAGCAGCTTGGGACAGGAAAACTATGGCTACACCTTC.